Below are 29 T cell receptor beta chains sequenced from a single sample in a study of human T cells and chemical hapten exposure. Sample time point: pre-sensitization, week 0. The treatment is: therapeutic diphenylcyclopropenone sensitization with weekly scalp DPC. TCRdb fed the RACE reads into MiXCR, producing one record per CDR3 protein. This table has a few hundred thousand distinct CDR3 sequences, 7.5% to 8% appearing once. The material was whole blood, obtained in connection with sensitization to the hapten diphenylcyclopropenone (DPC). Receptors were obtained from a man younger than 35 with alopecia areata. Some clones in this sample may be carry-over from other donors' samples.

This clonotype was picked up many times. The chain combines TRBV7-9 with TRBJ1-2; 7 bases are a match to TRBD1. This CDR3 spans 19 amino acids. The germline V gene encodes CDR1 SEHNR and CDR2 FQNEAQ (reference sequence). After removal of 2 bases from V and 8 bases from J, the junction contained 23 bases not matched to a gene. In nucleotides, the CDR3 is TGTGCCAGCAGCTTACTCCCCTCGAAGACAGGGATCGGGGTCGGAGGCTACACCTTC. Its translation is CASSLLPSKTGIGVGGYTF. The whole variable domain, filled in from reference TRBV7-9 and TRBJ1-2, reads DTGVSQNPRHKITKRGQNVTFRCDPISEHNRLYWYRQTLGQGPEFLTYFQNEAQLEKSRLLSDRFSAERPKGSFSTLEIQRTEQGDSAMYLCASSLLPSKTGIGVGGYTFGSGTRLTVV.

This clonotype was detected many times. The chain has TRBV24-1 and TRBJ2-3; the D gene is possibly TRBD1 (6 bases). This CDR3 is built from 17 residues. The germline gives CDR1 KGHDR, CDR2 SFDVKD. V lost 3 bases, J lost 0 bases, and 15 bases lay in between. The CDR3 coding sequence is TGTGCCACCAGTGATACAAGACACGGACAGAGCACAGATACGCAGTATTTT. Protein product: CATSDTRHGQSTDTQYF.

A few counts support this clonotype. The CDR3 nucleotides read TGTGCCAGTAGGACAACCGGGACAGAACTCAATAGCAATCAGCCCCAGCATTTT. Residues: CASRTTGTELNSNQPQHF. The chain combines TRBV19 with TRBJ1-5; 7 nucleotides align to TRBD1. The CDR3 contains 18 residues. CDR1 LNHDA and CDR2 SQIVND come from the germline V gene (reference sequence). After removal of 6 bases from V and 0 bases from J, the junction contained 14 bases not matched to a gene.

This clonotype was detected ten times or more. V is TRBV5-1 and J is TRBJ2-4; D remains unclear. The germline V gene has CDR1 SGHRS and CDR2 YFSETQ. The CDR3 is 14 amino acids. V lost 0 bases and J lost 2, with 6 bases in between. CDR3 nucleotides: TGCGCCAGCAGCTTGGACGTAACCAAAAACATTCAGTACTTC. Its protein is CASSLDVTKNIQYF.

This clonotype came up many times. The rearrangement links TRBV6-1 to TRBJ1-1; no clear D gene. V shed 2 bases and J shed 2 bases, with 6 bases lying between them. The CDR3 covers 13 residues. The germline V gene has CDR1 MNHNS and CDR2 SASEGT. Here the CDR3 DNA reads TGTGCCAGCAGTGAAACGGTTAACACTGAAGCTTTCTTT. It is translated as CASSETVNTEAFF.

This clonotype was seen at least ten times. The chain links TRBV29-1 to TRBJ1-1; 7 positions match TRBD1. Germline values: CDR1 SQVTM, CDR2 ANQGSEA. There are 13 residues in the CDR3. V gave up 7 bases and J gave up 10 bases; unmatched junction bases: 15. CDR3 amino acids: CSEARDSPLGAFF. The CDR3 DNA sequence: TGCAGCGAGGCACGGGACAGCCCATTAGGAGCTTTCTTT.

The chain recombines TRBV9 with TRBJ2-1, with D perhaps assigned TRBD1 or TRBD2 (5 bases each). Germline CDR1 is SGDLS and CDR2 is YYNGEE. Trimming removed 0 bases at V and 4 bases at J, with 14 bases between. There are 16 residues in the CDR3. The CDR3, as DNA: TGTGCCAGCAGCGTAGATGAGGGGCCGATATACAATGAGCAGTTCTTC. This sequence encodes CASSVDEGPIYNEQFF.

This clonotype turned up a few times. The V call is TRBV4-1, the J call TRBJ2-6, with D perhaps matching TRBD1 or TRBD2 (5 bases each). Germline V gene lookup returns CDR1 MGHRA and CDR2 YSYEKL. The V end was cut by 4 bases, the J end by 0 bases, with 19 bases between. The CDR3 consists of 19 residues. The CDR3 bases are TGCGCCAGCAGCCCACTATTAGGGACGGAAGTCTCTGGGGCCAACGTCCTGACTTTC. Its protein is CASSPLLGTEVSGANVLTF.

The rearrangement joins TRBV6-5 to TRBJ1-5; D unresolved. V was cut by 5 bases and J by 6 bases, with 17 bases left in between. Germline V CDR1 and CDR2: MNHEY, SVGAGI. This CDR3 has 15 residues. In nucleotides, the CDR3 is TGTGCCAGCAGTCCTCTGGGCCCGTCGGGTCAGCCCCAGCATTTT. It is translated as CASSPLGPSGQPQHF.

This rearrangement joins TRBV24-1 to TRBJ2-2; maybe TRBD2 (5 bases). The germline V gene encodes CDR1 KGHDR and CDR2 SFDVKD. The CDR3 totals 14 residues. V was trimmed by 4 bases and J by 6 bases, leaving 11 bases between them. In nucleotides, the CDR3 is TGTGCCACCAGTGACCAGGAGGATTCCGGGGAGCTGTTTTTT. It translates to CATSDQEDSGELFF.

The chain carries TRBV5-1 and TRBJ2-1; weak D call: TRBD2 (5 bases). The CDR3 has 16 amino acids. Trimming stripped 3 bases from V and 5 bases from J, with 18 bases between. Germline V CDR1 and CDR2: SGHRS, YFSETQ. The CDR3 sequence is CASSWGSGLPDNEQFF. DNA of the CDR3: TGCGCCAGCAGCTGGGGAAGCGGACTCCCTGACAATGAGCAGTTCTTC.

The chain has TRBV5-1 and TRBJ2-5; TRBD1 matches at 10 bases. The V gene end was trimmed by 4 bases and the J gene end by 1 base; junction bases not matched to a gene: 13. From germline, CDR1 is SGHRS and CDR2 YFSETQ. The length of the CDR3 is 18 residues. Here the CDR3 reads CASSHTSWTGGVQETQYF. The DNA of the CDR3 is TGCGCCAGCAGCCACACCAGCTGGACAGGGGGGGTCCAAGAGACCCAGTACTTC.

This chain connects TRBV12-3 or TRBV12-4 to TRBJ2-3, with 8 nucleotides matching TRBD2. J gave up 5 bases and V 6 bases, and 10 bases lay outside the gene matches. This CDR3 comprises 15 residues. CDR3: CASSPAGGGIDTQYF. CDR3 sequence (DNA): TGTGCCAGCAGCCCCGCCGGGGGGGGGATAGATACGCAGTATTTT.

This clonotype was counted a few times. The chain couples TRBV3-1 to TRBJ1-6, with 7 bases aligning to TRBD1. CDR1 LGHDT and CDR2 YNNKEL come from the germline V gene (reference sequence). Germline trimming cut 5 bases from V and 8 bases from J; bases unmatched to any gene: 12. The CDR3 extends over 16 amino acids. The CDR3 DNA follows: TGTGCCAGCAGCAATCCGGGACAGCCTGCCTATTCACCCCTCCACTTT. Its protein product is CASSNPGQPAYSPLHF.

The chain uses TRBV5-4 and TRBJ2-3; D may correspond to TRBD1 or TRBD2 (6 bases each). This CDR3 contains 16 residues. Trimming took off 5 bases at V and 4 bases at J, with 20 bases between the two ends. Per the germline V gene, CDR1 is SGHNT and CDR2 is YYREEE (reference sequence). This chain's CDR3 is CASSGGRPGGPDTQYF. In DNA, the CDR3 is TGTGCCAGCAGTGGGGGGCGGCCCGGCGGCCCAGATACGCAGTATTTT.

This clonotype appeared a few times. The rearrangement joins TRBV2 to TRBJ1-2; no reliable D call. This CDR3 region has 13 residues. CDR1 SNHLY and CDR2 FYNNEI come from the germline V gene. V lost 7 bases and J 2 bases, leaving 11 bases between the germline ends. CDR3 amino acids: CASMATANYGYTF. CDR3 sequence (DNA): TGTGCCAGCATGGCTACGGCCAACTATGGCTACACCTTC.

The J gene is TRBJ1-4, the V gene TRBV27, with D uncertain. This CDR3 spans 14 amino acids. V was cut by 8 bases and J by 8 bases, with 18 bases left in between. CDR1 and CDR2 from the germline V gene are MNHEY and SMNVEV (reference sequence). CDR3 loop: CASGQEVGAEKLFF. The CDR3 DNA reads TGTGCCAGCGGTCAAGAGGTGGGAGCGGAAAAACTGTTTTTT. Filled out from reference TRBV27 and TRBJ1-4, the complete variable domain reads EAQVTQNPRYLITVTGKKLTVTCSQNMNHEYMSWYRQDPGLGLRQIYYSMNVEVTDKGDVPEGYKVSRKEKRNFPLILESPSPNQTSLYFCASGQEVGAEKLFFGSGTQLSVL.

This clonotype has at least ten counts. The V and J genes are TRBV20-1 and TRBJ1-1, with 8 bases fitting TRBD1. The CDR3 extends over 11 amino acids. V dropped 5 bases and J dropped 11; count of bases not matched to a gene: 7. The germline CDR1 and CDR2 sequences are DFQATT and SNEGSKA (reference sequence). CDR3 sequence: CSAGDRGLAFF. In DNA form, the CDR3 reads TGCAGTGCTGGCGACAGGGGTCTGGCTTTCTTT.

This clonotype was recorded many times. The rearrangement links TRBV5-1 to TRBJ1-3; no reliable D call. The CDR3 covers 15 residues. The germline V and J ends were trimmed by 0 bases and 2 bases, with 9 bases remaining between them. The germline CDR1 and CDR2 sequences are SGHRS and YFSETQ. As DNA, the CDR3 is TGCGCCAGCAGCTTGGATTGGAGTACTGGAAACACCATATATTTT. Translated: CASSLDWSTGNTIYF.

This chain connects TRBV6-4 to TRBJ2-1, with TRBD1 as a possible D gene (5 bases). V was clipped by 6 bases and J by 6 bases, with 9 bases between them. CDR1 MRHNA and CDR2 SNTAGT come from the germline V gene. The CDR3 sequence is 12 residues long. CDR3 in amino acids: CASSAGSNEQFF. For the CDR3, the DNA is TGTGCCAGCAGCGCAGGGTCCAATGAGCAGTTCTTC.

This clonotype was detected only a few times. The chain employs TRBV4-3 and TRBJ1-6; D is ambiguous. This CDR3 has 14 residues. Between the trimmed V and J ends, which lost 5 bases and 0 bases, there was a span of 5 bases. Germline lookup yields CDR1 LGHNA and CDR2 YSLEER. CDR3 sequence: CASSASSYNSPLHF. Here the CDR3 DNA reads TGCGCCAGCAGCGCGAGCTCCTATAATTCACCCCTCCACTTT.

J is TRBJ2-7 and V is TRBV6-6, with unresolved D. Germline V gene sequence: CDR1 MNHNY, CDR2 SVGAGI (reference sequence). CDR3 length: 13 amino acids. V was trimmed by 2 bases and J by 2 bases, leaving 7 bases between them. The CDR3: CASSYNKPYEQYF. The DNA of the CDR3 is TGTGCCAGCAGTTACAATAAACCCTACGAGCAGTACTTC.

This sequence joins TRBV7-9 and TRBJ1-5, with D possibly being TRBD1 (6 bases). Trimming shortened V by 6 bases and J by 5 bases, and 14 bases separated the two germline ends. The CDR3 has 14 amino acids. Looked up from germline, CDR1 is SEHNR and CDR2 is FQNEAQ (reference sequence). The CDR3, as DNA: TGTGCCAGCAGACGAACAGGGTCCGATCAGCCCCAGCATTTT. Translated: CASRRTGSDQPQHF.

The chain carries TRBV7-9 and TRBJ2-1; no definite D call. V lost 5 bases and J lost 6, with 8 bases in between. Germline lookup yields CDR1 SEHNR and CDR2 FQNEAQ (reference sequence). The CDR3 has 12 residues. CDR3 nucleotide sequence: TGTGCCAGCAGCCCCTTGAGCAATGAGCAGTTCTTC. It codes for CASSPLSNEQFF.

The chain couples TRBV7-9 to TRBJ1-1, with 10 bases matching TRBD1. The J segment lost 2 bases and the V segment lost 2 bases, leaving 8 bases of the junction unmatched. This CDR3 has 17 amino acids. Looked up from germline, CDR1 is SEHNR and CDR2 is FQNEAQ (reference sequence). The CDR3 region has the DNA TGTGCCAGCAGCTTACAGCCGGGACAGGGGATCAACACTGAAGCTTTCTTT. It yields the protein CASSLQPGQGINTEAFF.

This clonotype was recorded a few times. The chain couples TRBV4-1 to TRBJ2-3; a weak D match, TRBD1 (6 bases). This CDR3 contains 16 residues. CDR1 and CDR2 (germline): MGHRA, YSYEKL. Trimming took off 0 bases at V and 0 bases at J, with 10 bases between the two ends. DNA for the CDR3: TGCGCCAGCAGCCAAGATTCAGGGGCTAGCACAGATACGCAGTATTTT. Protein product: CASSQDSGASTDTQYF.

This clonotype occurred a few times. The rearrangement links TRBV4-3 to TRBJ1-6; D gene ambiguous. The germline V gene has CDR1 LGHNA and CDR2 YSLEER. CDR3 length: 13 amino acids. Trimming pared 0 bases from V and 7 bases from J, leaving 4 bases between. The CDR3, as DNA: TGCGCCAGCAGCCAAGACAGGAATTCACCCCTCCACTTT. It encodes CASSQDRNSPLHF.

V gene TRBV12-3 or TRBV12-4 combines with J gene TRBJ1-4; TRBD1 matches 7 bases. This CDR3 has 15 residues. V gave up 6 bases and J gave up 10 bases; unmatched junction bases: 14. Here the CDR3 DNA reads TGTGCCAGCAGCCCCCTCCAGGGGGGTCTCGGAAAACTGTTTTTT. Its translation is CASSPLQGGLGKLFF.

This clonotype was counted a few times. This sequence joins TRBV3-1 and TRBJ2-5; 9 bases are a match to TRBD2. CDR3 size: 15 residues. Germline loops: CDR1 LGHDT, CDR2 YNNKEL (reference sequence). With V trimmed by 5 bases and J by 5 bases, 9 bases remained unmatched. The CDR3 sequence is CASSATSGHGETQYF. Here the CDR3 DNA reads TGTGCCAGCAGCGCCACTAGCGGGCACGGGGAGACCCAGTACTTC.